The 19 T cell receptor beta chains reported below all come from one sample, sequenced in a study of control samples from healthy donors and cancer patients. Profiled with immunoSEQ multiplex PCR; TCRdb holds only in-frame clones, not every one. In the table there are about 180,000 clones, 90% of which are singletons. Sequenced: blood. The receptor source for this set is a woman aged 45 to 65 in good health.

This chain uses TRBV19 with TRBJ2-3; D not certain. V was trimmed by 3 bases and J by 8 bases, leaving 18 bases between them. The CDR3 totals 15 residues. Germline V CDR1 and CDR2: LNHDA, SQIVND (reference sequence). The CDR3 sequence is CASSIPQRGSGTQYF. CDR3 sequence (DNA): TGTGCCAGTAGTATCCCCCAGCGTGGGTCTGGTACGCAGTATTTT.

The chain has TRBV19 and TRBJ2-7; 9 nucleotides match TRBD1. The CDR3 has 14 amino acids. V shed 5 bases, J shed 5 bases, and the junction held 7 bases outside the gene matches. Germline V gives CDR1 LNHDA, CDR2 SQIVND (reference sequence). Here the CDR3 reads CASSPGTGMNEQYF. CDR3 in DNA: TGTGCCAGTAGTCCCGGGACAGGGATGAACGAGCAGTACTTC. Looking up the rest from reference TRBV19 and TRBJ2-7 gives the full variable domain: DGGITQSPKYLFRKEGQNVTLSCEQNLNHDAMYWYRQDPGQGLRLIYYSQIVNDFQKGDIAEGYSVSREKKESFPLTVTSAQKNPTAFYLCASSPGTGMNEQYFGPGTRLTVT.

CDR3 region: CASSLGGSTGNTIYF. In DNA form, the CDR3 reads TGTGCCAGCAGCCTGGGCGGCTCTACTGGAAACACCATATATTTT. The chain uses TRBV11-2 and TRBJ1-3; unclear D gene. V dropped 5 bases and J dropped 2 bases, with 13 bases sitting between them. The CDR3 totals 15 residues. CDR1 SGHAT and CDR2 FQNNGV come from the germline V gene.

CDR3 DNA: TGTGTCAGAAGCTTCGCGCTGAGCTACAATGAGCAGTTCTTC. As protein: CVRSFALSYNEQFF. The gene calls are TRBV7-5 and TRBJ2-1; TRBD2 is the table's D call and was not checked against the DNA. TRBV7-5 is a pseudogene segment. The CDR3 sequence is 14 residues long.

In DNA, the CDR3 is TGTGCCGCCTCCCGGGGGGACCACAAAAACATTCAGTACTTC. The encoded protein is CAASRGDHKNIQYF. The rearrangement uses TRBV28 and TRBJ2-4; 7 positions agree with TRBD2. Per the germline V gene, CDR1 is MDHEN and CDR2 is SYDVKM. With V trimmed by 11 bases and J by 3 bases, 10 bases remained unmatched. The CDR3 spans 14 residues.

V and J are TRBV9 and TRBJ2-2; D remains ambiguous. V dropped 2 bases and J dropped 5 bases, with 7 bases sitting between them. The V gene's germline CDR1 is SGDLS and CDR2 YYNGEE. The CDR3 runs 13 residues. CDR3 in DNA: TGTGCCAGCAGCGTGTGGCAGACCGGGGAGCTGTTTTTT. It specifies CASSVWQTGELFF.

Of note for this clone: The sample carries other DNA sequences with the same CDR3. The CDR3 sequence is CASSLEGGVNTEAFF. The CDR3 nucleotides read TGTGCCAGCAGCCTAGAAGGGGGCGTGAACACTGAAGCTTTCTTT. The rearrangement links TRBV7-9 to TRBJ1-1; 7 bases are shared with TRBD1. J was trimmed by 0 bases and V by 5 bases; bases with no gene match: 6. The CDR3 is made up of 15 amino acids. The germline V gene encodes CDR1 SEHNR and CDR2 FQNEAQ (reference sequence). Using reference TRBV7-9 and TRBJ1-1 for the parts outside the CDR3, the full variable domain is DTGVSQNPRHKITKRGQNVTFRCDPISEHNRLYWYRQTLGQGPEFLTYFQNEAQLEKSRLLSDRFSAERPKGSFSTLEIQRTEQGDSAMYLCASSLEGGVNTEAFFGQGTRLTVV.

The chain combines TRBV5-1 with TRBJ2-6, with TRBD1 matching over 11 bases. The CDR3 sequence is 17 residues long. With V trimmed by 4 bases and J by 4 bases, 7 bases remained unmatched. The germline gives CDR1 SGHRS, CDR2 YFSETQ. This chain's CDR3 is CASSVGQGASGANVLTF. As DNA, the CDR3 is TGCGCCAGCAGCGTCGGACAGGGGGCTTCCGGGGCCAACGTCCTGACTTTC.

A remark on this clone: At one end the junction does not follow the germline gene, possibly because of a read error. This chain joins TRBV3-1 (or the pseudogene TRBV3-2) and TRBJ1-2, with D unclear. Germline CDR1 reads LGHDT; CDR2 reads YNNKEL (reference sequence). The CDR3 extends over 12 amino acids. The DNA for the CDR3 is TGTGTCAGCAGCCAAGATCGTGTTGGCTACACCTTC. This translates into CVSSQDRVGYTF.

This clone has a handful of counts. This chain uses TRBV29-1 with TRBJ2-5, with D maybe TRBD2 (5 bases). The V gene's germline CDR1 is SQVTM and CDR2 ANQGSEA. There are 12 residues in the CDR3. With 4 bases removed from V and 0 bases from J, the gap between germline ends came to 6 bases. CDR3 amino acids: CSVGGYQETQYF. CDR3 coding DNA: TGCAGCGTTGGAGGGTACCAAGAGACCCAGTACTTC.

The chain is built from TRBV28 and TRBJ1-1; D not resolved. Germline CDR1 and CDR2: MDHEN and SYDVKM. The CDR3 contains 16 residues. The V and J ends lost 6 bases and 2 bases respectively, with 19 bases between them. CDR3 in amino acids: CASRFRDLPGNTEAFF. CDR3 bases: TGTGCCAGCAGGTTCCGGGATCTCCCCGGCAACACTGAAGCTTTCTTT. The full variable domain, its missing parts supplied by reference TRBV28 and TRBJ1-1, is DVKVTQSSRYLVKRTGEKVFLECVQDMDHENMFWYRQDPGLGLRLIYFSYDVKMKEKGDIPEGYSVSREKKERFSLILESASTNQTSMYLCASRFRDLPGNTEAFFGQGTRLTVV.

In this sample, this clone turned up a few times. The chain employs TRBV4-1 and TRBJ2-5, with D possibly being TRBD2 (5 bases). There are 13 residues in the CDR3. The germline V gene encodes CDR1 MGHRA and CDR2 YSYEKL. The ends were cut back, 4 bases at V and 5 bases at J, with 11 bases in the middle. The CDR3 DNA follows: TGCGCCAGCAGCCGTTTACTAGGGGAGACCCAGTACTTC. Amino acids: CASSRLLGETQYF.

In nucleotides, the CDR3 is TGTGCCACCCACGGGGGGCTGATGAACACTGAAGCTTTCTTT. Its translation: CATHGGLMNTEAFF. This sequence joins TRBV2 and TRBJ1-1, with a possible D match to TRBD1 (6 bases). The CDR3 sequence is 14 residues long. Germline CDR1 is SNHLY and CDR2 is FYNNEI. Trimming cost V 10 bases and J 0 bases, with 15 bases left between them.

This sequence joins TRBV28 and TRBJ2-4; no clear D gene. The CDR3 spans 14 residues. V gave up 4 bases and J gave up 2 bases, with 9 bases separating them. Germline values: CDR1 MDHEN, CDR2 SYDVKM. Here the CDR3 DNA reads TGTGCCAGCAGTTCCCCTTGGCCCAAAAACATTCAGTACTTC. Translated: CASSSPWPKNIQYF.

The chain is built from TRBV6-1 and TRBJ2-7; D may be TRBD1 or TRBD2 (6 bases each). The CDR3 runs to 15 residues. Per the germline V gene, CDR1 is MNHNS and CDR2 is SASEGT. The V gene lost 1 base and the J gene lost 4 bases, with 14 bases spanning the gap. CDR3 nucleotides: TGTGCCAGCAGTGAAGGGGGGGCTAGCGTATACGAGCAGTACTTC. Amino acid sequence: CASSEGGASVYEQYF.

The rearrangement uses TRBV12-2 and TRBJ2-7; no DNA check was done on the table's D call, TRBD2. TRBV12-2 is flagged as a pseudogene. CDR3 length equals 17 residues. CDR3 nucleotide sequence: TGTGCAAGTCGCTTATGGACTAGCGGGAGTAACGCGGCCGAGCAGTACTTC. Residues: CASRLWTSGSNAAEQYF.

The J gene is TRBJ2-2, the V gene TRBV19; TRBD1 matches at 8 bases. Trimming cost V 1 base and J 2 bases; bases outside gene matches: 3. The CDR3 contains 16 residues. Germline CDR1 LNHDA, CDR2 SQIVND (reference sequence). CDR3 DNA: TGTGCCAGTAGTATAGGACAGGGGACTAACACCGGGGAGCTGTTTTTT. It yields the protein CASSIGQGTNTGELFF.

The CDR3 here is CASSSSRDYNSPLHF. CDR3 sequence (DNA): TGTGCCAGCAGCTCCAGTCGGGATTATAATTCACCCCTCCACTTT. The chain joins TRBV6-5 to TRBJ1-6, with D hard to call. The CDR3 runs to 15 residues. With 6 bases removed from V and 4 bases from J, the gap between germline ends came to 13 bases. CDR1 is MNHEY, CDR2 SVGAGI, per germline.

Notes on this clone: Other DNA sequences of this sample code for an identical CDR3. The chain joins TRBV29-1 to TRBJ1-5, with unresolved D. V was cut by 4 bases and J by 1 base, with 8 bases left in between. This CDR3 is 13 amino acids long. Germline V gene data show CDR1 as SQVTM and CDR2 as ANQGSEA. This CDR3 reads CSVAGNSNQPQHF. Written as DNA, the CDR3 is TGCAGCGTTGCTGGGAACAGCAATCAGCCCCAGCATTTT.